This section outlines one TCR beta chain sequence together with its context. Its target is not known. The data were taken from a study of cytomegalovirus exposure and HLA in healthy donors. Study-level information: Later analysis reported that the 120 validation repertoires shared the platform of the 650 to 700 first-cohort repertoires. General study findings and limits: A list of 150 or so TCR beta chains associated with cytomegalovirus was given. With high specificity and sensitivity, the classifier reportedly diagnosed cytomegalovirus status. According to a later analysis, TCR clusters from the first cohort tended to co-occur in the approximately 130 validation repertoires.

Clones were sequenced by immunoSEQ multiplex PCR, and TCRdb holds only the in-frame ones, with some missing. In the table there are about 350,000 clones, approximately 86% of which are singletons. The V and J ends lost 0 bases and 7 bases, in that order; junction bases with no gene match: 7. The CDR3 has 15 amino acids. Germline CDR1 is SGHRS and CDR2 is YFSETQ. The sequenced sample was PBMCs. The clonotype was recovered from a woman aged 30 to 39 in good health and CMV-seropositive. The chain is built from TRBV5-1 and TRBJ1-2, with TRBD1 matching 9 bases. The CDR3 spells CASSLDRGPGSGYTF. The CDR3, as DNA: TGCGCCAGCAGCTTGGACAGGGGGCCAGGGTCTGGCTACACCTTC.